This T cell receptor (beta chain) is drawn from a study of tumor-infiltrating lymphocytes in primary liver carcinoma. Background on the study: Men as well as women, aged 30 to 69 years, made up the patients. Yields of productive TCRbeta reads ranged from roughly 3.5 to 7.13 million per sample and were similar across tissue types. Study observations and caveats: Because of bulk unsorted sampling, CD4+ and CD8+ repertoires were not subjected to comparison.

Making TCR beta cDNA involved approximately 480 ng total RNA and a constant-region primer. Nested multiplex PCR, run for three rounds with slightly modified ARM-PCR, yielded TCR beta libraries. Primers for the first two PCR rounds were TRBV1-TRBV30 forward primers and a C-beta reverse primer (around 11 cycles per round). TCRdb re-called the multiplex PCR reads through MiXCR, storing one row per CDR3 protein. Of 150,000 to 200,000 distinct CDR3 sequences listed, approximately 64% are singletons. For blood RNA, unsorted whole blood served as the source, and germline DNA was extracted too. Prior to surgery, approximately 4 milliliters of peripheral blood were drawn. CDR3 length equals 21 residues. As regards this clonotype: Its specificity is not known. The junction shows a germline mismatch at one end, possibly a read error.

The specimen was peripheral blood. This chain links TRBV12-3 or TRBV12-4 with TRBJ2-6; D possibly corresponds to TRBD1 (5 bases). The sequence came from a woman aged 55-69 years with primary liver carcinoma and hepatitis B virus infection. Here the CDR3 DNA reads TGTGCCAGCAGTCGGACCCGGCTAGTCCCCGGTCGGGCCTCTGGGGCCAACGCCCTGACTTTC. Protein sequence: CASSRTRLVPGRASGANALTF.